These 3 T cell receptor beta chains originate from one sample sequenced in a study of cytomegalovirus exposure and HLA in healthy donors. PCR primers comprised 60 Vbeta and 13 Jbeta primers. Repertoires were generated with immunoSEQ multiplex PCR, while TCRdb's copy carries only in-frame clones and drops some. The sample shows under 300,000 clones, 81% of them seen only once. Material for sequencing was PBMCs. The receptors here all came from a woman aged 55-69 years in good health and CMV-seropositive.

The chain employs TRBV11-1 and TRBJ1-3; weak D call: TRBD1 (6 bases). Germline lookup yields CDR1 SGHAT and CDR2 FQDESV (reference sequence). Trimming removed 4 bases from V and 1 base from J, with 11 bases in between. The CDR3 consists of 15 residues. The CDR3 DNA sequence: TGTGCCAGCAGCTCCCGGACAGTATCTGGAAACACCATATATTTT. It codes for CASSSRTVSGNTIYF.

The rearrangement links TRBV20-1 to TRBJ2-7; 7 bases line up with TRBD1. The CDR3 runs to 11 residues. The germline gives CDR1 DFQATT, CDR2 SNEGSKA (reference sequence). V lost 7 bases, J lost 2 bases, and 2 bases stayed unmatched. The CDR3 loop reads CSVGTAYEQYF. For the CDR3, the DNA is TGCAGTGTCGGGACAGCCTACGAGCAGTACTTC.

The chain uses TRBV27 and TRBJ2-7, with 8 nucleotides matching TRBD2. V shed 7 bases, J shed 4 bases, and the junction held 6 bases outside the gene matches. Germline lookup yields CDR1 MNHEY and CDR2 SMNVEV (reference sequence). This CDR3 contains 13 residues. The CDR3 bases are TGTGCCAGCAAGAGTAGCGGGGCTTACGAGCAGTACTTC. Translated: CASKSSGAYEQYF.